What follows are 14 T cell receptor beta chains derived from one specimen sequenced in a study of T-cell reconstitution after alpha-beta-depleted transplantation in children. TCRbeta library construction was performed incorporating unique molecular identifiers. TCRdb itself ran the PCR reads through MiXCR, one entry per CDR3 protein. The data contain about 540,000 distinct CDR3 sequences, around 20% of them singletons. Here the sequenced sample was PBMCs from the stem cell graft donor, taken from the stem cell graft. Every receptor here comes from a human donor who donated a stem cell graft to a child with acute lymphoblastic leukemia.

As regards this clonotype: Germline and junction disagree at one end, which may indicate a read error. The CDR3 region has the DNA TGCTGTGCTCCCCATCTCACTAGCGGGAGTTTAGAGACCCAGTACTTC. This codes for CCAPHLTSGSLETQYF. This chain links TRBV20-1 with TRBJ2-5; 11 bases agree with TRBD2. This CDR3 contains 16 residues. Germline assignment: CDR1 DFQATT and CDR2 SNEGSKA (reference sequence).

The chain joins TRBV20-1 to TRBJ2-7, with D maybe TRBD1 (6 bases). Trimming cost V 6 bases and J 0 bases, with 9 bases left between them. This CDR3 contains 12 residues. Germline lookup yields CDR1 DFQATT and CDR2 SNEGSKA (reference sequence). CDR3 residues: CSAAGDSYEQYF. The DNA for the CDR3 is TGCAGTGCCGCAGGGGACTCCTACGAGCAGTACTTC.

The V and J genes are TRBV20-1 and TRBJ1-5; D is ambiguous. Germline CDR1 is DFQATT and CDR2 is SNEGSKA (reference sequence). With 0 bases removed from V and 0 bases from J, the gap between germline ends came to 12 bases. The CDR3 is made up of 16 amino acids. DNA for the CDR3: TGCAGTGCTAGAGACCCGTACCATGATAGCAATCAGCCCCAGCATTTT. Encoded protein: CSARDPYHDSNQPQHF.

This clonotype was picked up a small number of times. The V call is TRBV20-1, the J call TRBJ2-7; 11 nucleotides match TRBD2. The trim removed 5 bases at V and 1 base at J, leaving 10 bases unmatched. The CDR3 loop spans 16 amino acids. The V gene's germline CDR1 is DFQATT and CDR2 SNEGSKA (reference sequence). Written as DNA, the CDR3 is TGCAGTGCTTATAACCTAGCGGGAGGTCCGTCCTACGAGCAGTACTTC. It encodes CSAYNLAGGPSYEQYF.

This clonotype has only a few counts. V and J are TRBV29-1 and TRBJ1-1; no clear D gene. The CDR3 has 12 amino acids. Trimming took 6 bases from V and 4 from J, leaving 12 bases between them. CDR1 and CDR2 (germline): SQVTM, ANQGSEA. The CDR3 DNA sequence: TGCAGCGTACCTCCGGGAGGCACTGAAGCTTTCTTT. Its protein is CSVPPGGTEAFF. Together with reference TRBV29-1 and TRBJ1-1, the CDR3 gives the full variable domain: SAVISQKPSRDICQRGTSLTIQCQVDSQVTMMFWYRQQPGQSLTLIATANQGSEATYESGFVIDKFPISRPNLTFSTLTVSNMSPEDSSIYLCSVPPGGTEAFFGQGTRLTVV.

The chain uses TRBV12-3 or TRBV12-4 and TRBJ2-1; 7 bases align to TRBD2. V lost 6 bases to trimming and J lost 4 bases; unmatched junction nucleotides: 9. The CDR3 loop spans 15 amino acids. CDR3: CASSASGGGYNEQFF. The CDR3 nucleotides are TGTGCCAGCAGCGCCTCGGGCGGGGGTTACAATGAGCAGTTCTTC.

The table lists this clonotype with many counts. This sequence joins TRBV6-1 and TRBJ2-1; D remains ambiguous. The CDR3 has 16 residues. Trimming stripped 10 bases from V and 0 bases from J, with 19 bases between. Germline V gene data show CDR1 as MNHNS and CDR2 as SASEGT. CDR3 DNA: TGTGCCACCAGGTCCCAGAATCCAAGCTCCTACAATGAGCAGTTCTTC. It yields the protein CATRSQNPSSYNEQFF.

This clonotype was found a few times. The CDR3 region has the DNA TGTGCCAGCAGTTTACCAAGCGACCTGGGGACAGCGCTAGATACGCAGTATTTT. This encodes CASSLPSDLGTALDTQYF. The chain employs TRBV12-3 or TRBV12-4 and TRBJ2-3, with 7 bases lining up with TRBD1. The CDR3 loop spans 18 amino acids. V dropped 2 bases and J dropped 5; count of bases not matched to a gene: 16.

V usage is TRBV4-1 and J usage is TRBJ1-6; tentatively, D is TRBD1 (6 bases). Per germline, CDR1 MGHRA and CDR2 YSYEKL. The V end was cut by 0 bases, the J end by 10 bases, with 16 bases between. CDR3 length: 16 amino acids. The CDR3 loop is CASSQDAIQGGSPLHF. The DNA of the CDR3 is TGCGCCAGCAGCCAAGACGCAATACAGGGAGGCTCACCCCTCCACTTT.

In nucleotides, the CDR3 is TGCAGTGCTAGAGCCCGCTTTCCGAGGACTAGCGGGATCTACGAGCAGTACTTC. Residues: CSARARFPRTSGIYEQYF. This chain joins TRBV20-1 and TRBJ2-7, with 12 positions matching TRBD2. V lost 1 base, J lost 3 bases, and 13 bases stayed unmatched. This CDR3 is 18 amino acids long. Germline CDR1 reads DFQATT; CDR2 reads SNEGSKA (reference sequence).

This clonotype was counted at least ten times. V usage is TRBV27 and J usage is TRBJ2-1; D uncertain. CDR1 is MNHEY and CDR2 is SMNVEV in the germline V gene (reference sequence). The V end lost 3 bases, the J end lost 4 bases, and 7 bases lay between the germline ends. This CDR3 comprises 13 residues. CDR3 DNA: TGTGCCAGCAGTTTCGGCACGTACAATGAGCAGTTCTTC. Translating gives CASSFGTYNEQFF.

The chain carries TRBV4-2 and TRBJ2-1; D is unclear. The CDR3 length is 15 residues. V was cut by 1 base and J by 5 bases, with 12 bases left in between. CDR1 LGHNA and CDR2 YNFKEQ come from the germline V gene. Written as DNA, the CDR3 is TGTGCCAGCAGCCAAGTAACAGCGATCAACAATGAGCAGTTCTTC. Translated: CASSQVTAINNEQFF.

This clonotype was picked up a small number of times. The chain couples TRBV30 to TRBJ2-2; TRBD2 matches at 12 bases. Trimming removed 1 base from V and 3 bases from J; junction bases left unmatched: 0. The CDR3 loop spans 15 amino acids. Germline lookup yields CDR1 GTSNPN and CDR2 SVGIG (reference sequence). CDR3 nucleotide sequence: TGTGCCTGGAGTGGACTAGCGGGAGACACCGGGGAGCTGTTTTTT. Its protein product is CAWSGLAGDTGELFF.

This clonotype has a handful of counts. V and J are TRBV28 and TRBJ2-6; 10 bases agree with TRBD1. V shed 3 bases, J shed 2 bases, and the junction held 4 bases outside the gene matches. The length of the CDR3 is 17 residues. Germline CDR1 is MDHEN and CDR2 is SYDVKM. CDR3 coding DNA: TGTGCCAGCAGTTTTTGGACAGGGGGGGCTGGGGCCAACGTCCTGACTTTC. Translated: CASSFWTGGAGANVLTF.